The 5 T cell receptor beta chains below come from one sample, sequenced in a study of shared clonotypes between healthy human individuals. Sequenced by immunoSEQ multiplex PCR; TCRdb stores in-frame clones only, minus some. The sample lists around 510,000 clones, just over 75% seen once, with around 11% in the top ten. Material for sequencing was PBMCs. These receptors were obtained from a woman aged 40 to 50 in good health. Some clones in this sample may be carry-over from other donors' samples.

The chain joins TRBV25-1 to TRBJ2-1; D possibly corresponds to TRBD2 (6 bases). V dropped 2 bases and J dropped 15 bases, with 17 bases sitting between them. This CDR3 is 13 amino acids long. Germline CDR1 is MGHDK and CDR2 is SYGVNS. The CDR3 spells CASSEDGNGRRFF. The CDR3 DNA is TGTGCCAGCAGTGAAGACGGTAACGGGAGAAGGTTCTTC.

The rearrangement joins TRBV7-6 to TRBJ2-1; the match to TRBD2 covers 8 bases. The CDR3 length is 16 residues. The germline gives CDR1 SGHVS, CDR2 FNYEAQ. The ends lost 5 bases at V and 4 bases at J; junction bases unmatched: 10. In DNA, the CDR3 is TGTGCCAGCAGCCGCTTTCCAGCGGGAGCGTACAATGAGCAGTTCTTC. This sequence encodes CASSRFPAGAYNEQFF.

The count of this clone is one. Different DNA sequences within this sample yield the same CDR3. This chain connects TRBV10-3 to TRBJ2-5; 7 bases align to TRBD1. The CDR3 runs 14 residues. V lost 3 bases, J lost 7 bases, and 8 bases stayed unmatched. Germline lookup yields CDR1 ENHRY and CDR2 SYGVKD. CDR3 residues: CAISDSTGRLTQYF. In DNA form, the CDR3 reads TGTGCCATCAGTGACTCGACAGGGCGGCTGACCCAGTACTTC.

The V call is TRBV6-1, the J call TRBJ2-5; D remains ambiguous. V lost 9 bases to trimming and J lost 2 bases, with 4 bases between them. Germline V gene data show CDR1 as MNHNS and CDR2 as SASEGT. The CDR3 is 10 residues long. The CDR3, as DNA: TGTGCCAGTTTACAAGAGACCCAGTACTTC. As protein: CASLQETQYF.

V usage is TRBV4-1 and J usage is TRBJ2-2; D unresolved. V was shortened by 0 bases and J by 6 bases, with 17 bases between the two germline ends. The CDR3 sequence is 17 residues long. Germline CDR1 reads MGHRA; CDR2 reads YSYEKL. CDR3 protein: CASSQDWYYLPPGELFF. CDR3 sequence (DNA): TGCGCCAGCAGCCAAGATTGGTACTACCTGCCCCCCGGGGAGCTGTTTTTT.